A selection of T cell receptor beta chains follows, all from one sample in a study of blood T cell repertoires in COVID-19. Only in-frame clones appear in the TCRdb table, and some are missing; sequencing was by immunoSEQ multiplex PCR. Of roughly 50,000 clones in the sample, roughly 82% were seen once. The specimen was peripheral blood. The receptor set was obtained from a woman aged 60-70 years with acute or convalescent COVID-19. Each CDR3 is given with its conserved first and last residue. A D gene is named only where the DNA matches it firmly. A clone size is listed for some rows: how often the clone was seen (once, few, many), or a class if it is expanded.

CASSLGRVGAEAFF	TGTGCCAGCAGCTTAGGCCGCGTAGGAGCTGAAGCTTTCTTT	TRBV7-9	TRBJ1-1	NA	NA
CASSVAGGGPAEQFF	TGTGCCAGCAGCGTAGCCGGGGGAGGGCCAGCCGAGCAGTTCTTC	TRBV9	TRBJ2-1	NA	TRBD2
CASSFGRTATGELFF	TGCGCCAGCAGCTTCGGAAGGACAGCCACCGGGGAGCTGTTTTTT	TRBV5-1	TRBJ2-2	NA	NA
CASSLVGTEYGYTF	TGTGCCAGCAGCTTAGTTGGGACAGAGTATGGCTACACCTTC	TRBV11-2	TRBJ1-2	NA	TRBD1
CASSQGWSDTDTQYF	TGTGCCAGCAGCCAAGGTTGGTCAGACACAGATACGCAGTATTTT	TRBV14	TRBJ2-3	NA	NA
CASSPSWGVRTEAFF	TGTGCCAGCAGCCCCAGTTGGGGGGTAAGGACTGAAGCTTTCTTT	TRBV7-2	TRBJ1-1	NA	NA
CASSPTRGDNQPQHF	TGTGCCAGCTCACCGACCAGGGGGGACAATCAGCCCCAGCATTTT	TRBV18	TRBJ1-5	NA	TRBD1
CAISPSGELFF	TGTGCCATCTCCCCCTCCGGGGAGCTGTTTTTT	TRBV10-3	TRBJ2-2	NA	NA
CASRPGQGREKLFF	TGCGCCAGCAGACCGGGACAGGGGCGTGAAAAACTGTTTTTT	TRBV5-1	TRBJ1-4	NA	TRBD1
CASSFASGQAEGYGYTF	TGTGCCAGCTCATTCGCGTCGGGACAGGCCGAGGGCTATGGCTACACCTTC	TRBV18	TRBJ1-2	NA	TRBD1
CASSYSGGDTDTQYF	TGTGCCAGCAGTTATAGCGGGGGGGACACAGATACGCAGTATTTT	TRBV6-7	TRBJ2-3	NA	TRBD2
CASSVGGSGQPQHF	TGTGCCAGCAGCGTAGGTGGGTCAGGTCAGCCCCAGCATTTT	TRBV9	TRBJ1-5	NA	NA
CAWKRQGRTEAFF	TGTGCCTGGAAACGACAGGGACGGACTGAAGCTTTCTTT	TRBV30	TRBJ1-1	NA	TRBD1
CASRYNQGGAEAFF	TGTGCCAGCAGATACAATCAGGGAGGGGCTGAAGCTTTCTTT	TRBV27	TRBJ1-1	NA	NA
CASSPRVVMNTEAFF	TGCGCCAGCAGCCCGCGGGTCGTCATGAACACTGAAGCTTTCTTT	TRBV4-1	TRBJ1-1	NA	NA
CASSQGPGRAVNTEAFF	TGTGCCAGCAGTCAAGGCCCTGGGCGGGCGGTGAACACTGAAGCTTTCTTT	TRBV27	TRBJ1-1	NA	NA
CASSLISRGISAGYTF	TGTGCCAGCAGCTTAATCTCCAGGGGTATCTCCGCTGGCTACACCTTC	TRBV7-2	TRBJ1-2	few	NA
CASSFGDSRLYGYTF	TGCGCCAGCAGCTTTGGGGACAGCAGACTTTATGGCTACACCTTC	TRBV5-1	TRBJ1-2	NA	TRBD1
CSASGLAGGPETQYF	TGCAGTGCTAGTGGATTGGCGGGGGGGCCAGAGACCCAGTACTTC	TRBV20-1	TRBJ2-5	NA	TRBD2
CASSPVNRVVHTEAFF	TGTGCCAGCAGTCCGGTGAACAGGGTTGTGCACACTGAAGCTTTCTTT	TRBV27	TRBJ1-1	NA	NA
CASSPETGSGYTF	TGTGCCAGTAGCCCAGAGACAGGGAGTGGCTACACCTTC	TRBV19	TRBJ1-2	once	TRBD1
CASSVGPHASNQPQHF	TGTGCCAGCAGCGTGGGGCCCCACGCGAGCAATCAGCCCCAGCATTTT	TRBV9	TRBJ1-5	few	NA
CASSPYGGQPQHF	TGTGCCAGCAGCCCGTACGGCGGTCAGCCCCAGCATTTT	TRBV7-3	TRBJ1-5	NA	NA
CASSLGQGRSPLHF	TGTGCCAGCAGTTTAGGACAGGGGAGGTCACCCCTCCACTTT	TRBV28	TRBJ1-6	NA	TRBD1
CASSFWTGGHTEAFF	TGTGCCAGCAGCTTCTGGACAGGGGGGCACACTGAAGCTTTCTTT	TRBV7-9	TRBJ1-1	NA	TRBD1
CASNKRGEMRGETQYF	TGTGCCAGCAACAAGCGGGGCGAGATGCGGGGAGAGACCCAGTACTTC	TRBV2	TRBJ2-5	NA	TRBD2
CASRPSGSTHEQYF	TGTGCCAGCAGACCTAGCGGGAGTACCCACGAGCAGTACTTC	TRBV6-5	TRBJ2-7	NA	TRBD2
CASSHGGGELFF	TGTGCCAGCAGCCACGGGGGCGGGGAGCTGTTTTTT	TRBV4-2	TRBJ2-2	NA	NA
CASSLAGIGVAKNIQYF	TGTGCCAGCAGTTTAGCCGGGATCGGGGTAGCCAAAAACATTCAGTACTTC	TRBV28	TRBJ2-4	NA	NA
CAWRGGQYNEQFF	TGTGCCTGGAGGGGGGGACAGTACAATGAGCAGTTCTTC	TRBV30	TRBJ2-1	NA	NA
CAWSLSTDTQYF	TGTGCCTGGAGCCTTAGCACAGATACGCAGTATTTT	TRBV30	TRBJ2-3	NA	NA
CASSPLFLAGYDIQETQYF	TGTGCCAGCTCACCACTATTCCTAGCGGGATACGATATACAAGAGACCCAGTACTTC	TRBV18	TRBJ2-5	NA	TRBD2
CASRGDGTSSEREQYF	TGTGCCAGCAGGGGGGACGGGACTAGCTCGGAGAGGGAGCAGTACTTC	TRBV6-4	TRBJ2-7	once	TRBD2
CASPPPGTHSGNTIYF	TGCGCCAGTCCTCCTCCCGGGACACACTCTGGAAACACCATATATTTT	TRBV10-1	TRBJ1-3	NA	NA
CASSLSTGYTEAFF	TGTGCCAGCTCACTTTCGACAGGGTACACTGAAGCTTTCTTT	TRBV18	TRBJ1-1	few	TRBD1
CASSLVRGSSGNTIYF	TGCGCCAGCAGCTTGGTGCGGGGGTCCTCTGGAAACACCATATATTTT	TRBV5-1	TRBJ1-3	NA	NA
CASSLVGGSLFGTQYF	TGCGCCAGCAGCTTGGTTGGCGGAAGTCTTTTTGGGACCCAGTACTTC	TRBV5-1	TRBJ2-5	NA	NA